This entry describes one TCR beta chain. This clone's antigen is unknown. The input lacks base qualities; no much larger clone sits a single base away. To prepare the library, PCR was applied. DNA from cultured CD4+ T cells was subjected to TCR sequencing with the Oncomine TCR Beta short-read assay at the Johns Hopkins FTIC core. The QIAamp micro DNA kit was used to extract genomic DNA from the cultured CD4+ T cells. Oncomine TCR Beta libraries from cultured CD4+ T cells were pooled using unique dual indexes and sequenced on an Illumina iSeq 100. Per the source publication's procedure: Non-productive sequences were removed, and CDR3s not starting with C, not ending with F or W, or shorter than 7 amino acids were discarded. The MANAFEST web application was used to identify antigen-specific clonotypes by comparing peptide-stimulated wells against reference wells and other culture wells. To be called positive, a clone needed an FDR below 0.05, an odds ratio above 5, and a productive frequency above 0.1% in at least two of three replicate wells. A clonotype counted as cross-reactive if it showed significant expansion both in the SARS-CoV-2 spike wells and in at least one common cold coronavirus spike condition. Similarity between CDR3 sequences was evaluated in R version 3.6.1 using Levenshtein distances (stringdist) and unrooted phylogenetic trees (ape). Starting from the raw public reads, TCRdb applied fastp trimming at Q25, assembled clones with MiXCR and retained in-frame beta chains. Each entry merges the rows of one CDR3 protein and shows their most common DNA and genes. The V and J calls shown here were made by TCRdb, not taken from the authors' results. The sample table shows about 20,000 distinct CDR3 sequences, and about 52% are seen once. Of the sample, 7.4% is held by the ten largest clones.

V is clipped by 0 bases and J by 3 bases, and the sequence between their germline boundaries is 12 bases long. The germline V gene sets CDR1 to SGHVS and CDR2 to FQNEAQ. Inclusive of the bounding cysteine and phenylalanine, the CDR3 is 16 residues long. The read is trimmed to its CDR3 DNA, 48 bases read in frame from base 1. This sample is part of a study of vaccination and CD4 T cells after COVID-19 (dated by TCRdb to between 2022 and 2023). Regarding the complete study: Every convalescent patient had a positive nasal swab PCR test for SARS-CoV-2, with mild disease in 8 to 10 patients and severe disease in one. Post-vaccine blood samples were collected a median of approximately 68 days after the second vaccine dose, ranging from roughly 12 to 250 days. The convalescent cohort included six males and four females, with two Hispanic individuals, seven Caucasians, two Asians and one multiracial person. Two doses of either the Pfizer-BioNTech BNT162b2 vaccine (n=8) or the Moderna mRNA-1273 vaccine (n=2) were administered to participants. The cultures were stimulated with overlapping spike peptide pools from SARS-CoV-2 and from the common cold coronaviruses HCoV-NL63, HCoV-OC43 and HCoV-229E. In roughly 10 COVID-19 convalescent patients and a few infection-naive healthy vaccine recipients, the spike-specific CD4+ TCR repertoire before mRNA vaccination was compared with the repertoire after mRNA vaccination. Post-COVID blood samples from convalescent patients were collected a median of about 100 days after diagnosis, with a range of roughly 35 to 161 days. Control cultures received a CEFX viral epitope pool as the positive control, an HIV-1 Nef peptide pool as the negative control, or no peptide. What the authors observed across the whole study: The number of convalescent patients in the study was relatively small, and the study did not examine early timepoints following natural infection. Of the vaccine-specific clones in convalescent patients, 304 of 307, or nearly all, reacted only to SARS-CoV-2 spike and did not cross-react with common cold coronaviruses. An increase in the median number of SARS-CoV-2-reactive clonotypes from 20 to 25 after infection to some 40 after vaccination was observed, but the change was not found to be significant. Among the post-vaccine SARS-CoV-2-reactive clones in convalescent patients, a median about 87% showed up only after vaccination, which suggests vaccine-specific priming.

Read against the paper, the sample's treatment or condition label means: roughly 11-day PBMC culture with coronavirus spike peptide pools or control peptides (ViraFEST assay). To expand antigen-specific T cells with peptide pools and then pick out the expanded clonotypes through TCR sequencing, the study relied on the ViraFEST assay. Positive SARS-CoV-2 PCR tests in the convalescent patients dated from March to December 2020, before Alpha, Beta and Delta variants emerged in the United States. Approximately 1.8 million PBMCs per well were cultured in IMDM with about 5% human AB serum and about 9.2 IU/ml IL-2, plus 10 ug/ml peptide pools. On days 3 and 7, half of the culture medium was replaced with fresh IL-2-containing medium. After nine to eleven days of culture, CD4+ T cells were isolated by negative selection with the EasySep CD4+ T cell isolation kit. PBMCs were separated from whole blood using Ficoll-Paque Plus gradient centrifugation and then either used fresh or cryopreserved at -140C. In general, triplicate wells were set up for every culture condition.

The TCR sequence derives from a human donor who had recovered from COVID-19. The sequencing input was CD4+ T cells from blood, cultured in vitro. This chain joins TRBV7-8 to TRBJ1-5; the D gene is unclear. The CDR3 in this case is CASSLASRRSNQPQHF. Read as DNA, the sequence is TGTGCCAGCAGCTTAGCGAGCAGGAGGTCCAATCAGCCCCAGCATTTT. The CDR3 plus the reference TRBV7-8 and TRBJ1-5 genes for the other parts give the full variable domain: GAGVSQSPRYKVAKRGQDVALRCDPISGHVSLFWYQQALGQGPEFLTYFQNEAQLDKSGLPSDRFFAERPEGSVSTLKIQRTQQEDSAVYLCASSLASRRSNQPQHFGDGTRLSIL.